Presented here are 20 T cell receptor beta chains from one specimen sequenced in a study of blood T cell repertoires in COVID-19. TCRdb's copy holds only in-frame clones and misses some; the assay was immunoSEQ multiplex PCR. The sample yields around 64,000 clones, under 80% seen once. Material for sequencing was PBMCs or T cells enriched from blood (not recorded which). These receptors came from a woman in her fifties or sixties who had been exposed to COVID-19.

The J gene is TRBJ1-1, the V gene TRBV7-9; a possible D gene is TRBD1 (5 bases). The CDR3 is 15 residues long. Germline V gene lookup returns CDR1 SEHNR and CDR2 FQNEAQ (reference sequence). V gave up 2 bases and J gave up 0 bases, with 10 bases separating them. CDR3 sequence (DNA): TGTGCCAGCAGCTTATCCGCAGGGATGAACACTGAAGCTTTCTTT. This translates into CASSLSAGMNTEAFF.

The chain links TRBV29-1 to TRBJ2-4; TRBD1 matches 11 bases. The J call is doubtful: the DNA matches TRBJ2-7 better. There are 14 residues in the CDR3. CDR1 and CDR2 from the germline V gene are SQVTM and ANQGSEA. CDR3 bases: TGCAGCGTTGAGGTTGGGGACAGGGGGTACGAGCAGTACTTC. Translation: CSVEVGDRGYEQYF.

The chain couples TRBV10-3 to TRBJ1-4; the match to TRBD1 covers 9 bases. Per the germline V gene, CDR1 is ENHRY and CDR2 is SYGVKD. The CDR3 is 16 residues long. V was clipped by 2 bases and J by 8 bases; unmatched bases: 9. The chain's CDR3 is CAISEKLGQGNEKLFF. The CDR3 DNA reads as TGTGCCATCAGTGAGAAATTGGGACAGGGTAACGAAAAACTGTTTTTT.

The chain combines TRBV9 with TRBJ2-5, with 8 bases fitting TRBD2. J lost 1 base, V lost 3 bases, and 5 bases had no gene match. Germline assignment: CDR1 SGDLS and CDR2 YYNGEE. The CDR3 has 15 amino acids. The CDR3 sequence is CASSAGGRLQETQYF. In nucleotides, the CDR3 is TGTGCCAGCAGCGCGGGAGGGAGGCTCCAAGAGACCCAGTACTTC.

The chain combines TRBV28 with TRBJ2-4; 7 bases match TRBD1. Losses at the gene ends were 4 bases for V and 10 bases for J; bases not matched to a gene: 4. The CDR3 has 12 amino acids. CDR1 and CDR2 (germline): MDHEN, SYDVKM. The CDR3 DNA reads TGTGCCAGCAGTTACAGGGGTGGAATTCAGTACTTC. Its protein is CASSYRGGIQYF.

The V call is TRBV27, the J call TRBJ2-7, with a tentative D call TRBD2 (6 bases). The V and J ends lost 6 bases and 3 bases respectively, with 12 bases between them. The CDR3 is 13 amino acids. Germline CDR1 reads MNHEY; CDR2 reads SMNVEV (reference sequence). The CDR3 coding sequence is TGTGCCAGCAGGCGGGGCCAAGACTACGAGCAGTACTTC. Protein product: CASRRGQDYEQYF.

This clone was detected ten times or more. The rearrangement joins TRBV4-1 to TRBJ1-6, with 7 positions matching TRBD1. The junction had 9 bases not matched to a gene; V was cut back by 0 bases and J by 7 bases. The CDR3 contains 17 residues. The germline CDR1 and CDR2 sequences are MGHRA and YSYEKL. The CDR3 protein is CASSQDRGRGSNSPLHF. Written as DNA, the CDR3 is TGCGCCAGCAGCCAAGATAGGGGCAGGGGGTCCAATTCACCCCTCCACTTT.

The chain couples TRBV10-3 to TRBJ2-1, with D maybe TRBD1 (6 bases). V dropped 3 bases and J dropped 0 bases, with 6 bases sitting between them. This CDR3 has 14 residues. Germline V lookup: CDR1 ENHRY, CDR2 SYGVKD. CDR3 nucleotides: TGTGCCATCAGTGAAGGGGGCTCCTACAATGAGCAGTTCTTC. This translates into CAISEGGSYNEQFF.

There are a few counts of this clone. The V call is TRBV2, the J call TRBJ1-4; 9 bases agree with TRBD1. Germline CDR1 is SNHLY and CDR2 is FYNNEI. This CDR3 contains 15 residues. V was clipped by 6 bases and J by 13 bases; unmatched bases: 15. The CDR3 bases are TGTGCCAGCAGCCCGGGACAGGGAGGCTTAGGAATACTGTTTTTT. Amino acids: CASSPGQGGLGILFF.

The V gene is TRBV18, the J gene TRBJ2-2; possibly TRBD2 for D (5 bases). The V and J ends lost 2 bases and 6 bases respectively, with 13 bases between them. CDR3 length: 15 residues. Per germline, CDR1 KGHSH and CDR2 LQKENI. The CDR3 DNA sequence: TGTGCCAGCTCACCATCTCCCGGAGGACCCGGGGAGCTGTTTTTT. Translating it yields CASSPSPGGPGELFF.

V is TRBV14 and J is TRBJ2-2; 7 bases are shared with TRBD2. The germline V gene has CDR1 SGHDN and CDR2 FVKESK. The CDR3 is 14 amino acids. The J segment lost 1 base and the V segment lost 6 bases, leaving 2 bases of the junction unmatched. The CDR3 loop reads CASRLAVNTGELFF. The CDR3 nucleotides read TGTGCCAGCAGGCTAGCGGTGAACACCGGGGAGCTGTTTTTT.

The chain is built from TRBV19 and TRBJ1-2; no definite D call. This CDR3 has 11 residues. Germline V gene sequence: CDR1 LNHDA, CDR2 SQIVND (reference sequence). V dropped 4 bases and J dropped 8 bases, with 8 bases sitting between them. The CDR3 coding sequence is TGTGCCAGTAGTACCGACGGGGGCTACACCTTC. It encodes CASSTDGGYTF.

The sample holds one count of this clone. J is TRBJ1-6 and V is TRBV3-1 (or the pseudogene TRBV3-2); the D gene is possibly TRBD1 (6 bases). The CDR3 has 14 amino acids. The germline V gene has CDR1 LGHDT and CDR2 YNNKEL (reference sequence). Between the trimmed V and J ends, which lost 4 bases and 7 bases, there was a span of 11 bases. The CDR3 loop reads CASSLGGKNSPLHF. In DNA form, the CDR3 reads TGTGCCAGCAGCCTAGGGGGTAAGAATTCACCCCTCCACTTT.

This chain links TRBV28 with TRBJ2-4; 7 bases are shared with TRBD1. CDR3 length equals 14 residues. Germline CDR1 and CDR2: MDHEN and SYDVKM. After removal of 3 bases from V and 4 bases from J, the junction contained 3 bases not matched to a gene. CDR3 nucleotide sequence: TGTGCCAGCAGTTTTCGGACAGGTAAAAACATTCAGTACTTC. It is translated as CASSFRTGKNIQYF.

The CDR3 region is CASSYLFDTEAFF. Here the CDR3 DNA reads TGTGCCAGCAGTTACCTGTTCGACACTGAAGCTTTCTTT. The chain uses TRBV6-2 or TRBV6-3 and TRBJ1-1; D gene uncertain. The CDR3 covers 13 residues. Per germline, CDR1 MNHEY and CDR2 SVGEGT. Trimming took off 2 bases at V and 3 bases at J, with 7 bases between the two ends.

The chain joins TRBV28 to TRBJ1-2; 8 bases match TRBD1. CDR1 and CDR2 from the germline V gene are MDHEN and SYDVKM. Trimming removed 6 bases from V and 5 bases from J; junction bases left unmatched: 14. This CDR3 has 16 amino acids. Written as DNA, the CDR3 is TGTGCCAGCAGGCGCCAGGGGGCGCAGGGAGTGTATGGCTACACCTTC. Its translation: CASRRQGAQGVYGYTF.

The V call is TRBV15, the J call TRBJ1-4, with D unclear. The CDR3 runs 11 residues. Trimming cost V 9 bases and J 5 bases, with 7 bases left between them. Germline values: CDR1 LNHNV, CDR2 YYDKDF (reference sequence). The chain's CDR3 is CATAVNEKLFF. The CDR3 DNA sequence: TGTGCCACTGCGGTAAATGAAAAACTGTTTTTT. The full variable domain, with the rest looked up from reference TRBV15 and TRBJ1-4, is DAMVIQNPRYQVTQFGKPVTLSCSQTLNHNVMYWYQQKSSQAPKLLFHYYDKDFNNEADTPDNFQSRRPNTSFCFLDIRSPGLGDTAMYLCATAVNEKLFFGSGTQLSVL.

The chain links TRBV2 to TRBJ2-7; 9 nucleotides align to TRBD1. With 8 bases clipped from V and 6 bases from J, the junction kept 5 bases outside the gene matches. CDR1 SNHLY and CDR2 FYNNEI come from the germline V gene. The CDR3 sequence is 12 residues long. CDR3 region: CASGGQGFEQYF. DNA of the CDR3: TGTGCCAGCGGGGGACAGGGCTTCGAGCAGTACTTC.

The chain joins TRBV5-1 to TRBJ2-3, with 7 bases that match TRBD1. The CDR3 covers 14 residues. Looked up from germline, CDR1 is SGHRS and CDR2 is YFSETQ. J lost 3 bases, V lost 4 bases, and 5 bases had no gene match. The CDR3 loop is CASSTKQGTDTQYF. CDR3 nucleotides: TGCGCCAGCAGCACTAAACAGGGGACAGATACGCAGTATTTT. The whole variable domain, remainder taken from reference TRBV5-1 and TRBJ2-3, is KAGVTQTPRYLIKTRGQQVTLSCSPISGHRSVSWYQQTPGQGLQFLFEYFSETQRNKGNFPGRFSGRQFSNSRSEMNVSTLELGDSALYLCASSTKQGTDTQYFGPGTRLTVL.

This clone came up a few times. The rearrangement uses TRBV7-3 and TRBJ2-7; maybe TRBD1 (6 bases). Germline V gene lookup returns CDR1 SGHTA and CDR2 FQGTGA. Deletions cut 5 bases from V and 6 bases from J, with 14 bases between. This CDR3 comprises 13 residues. As DNA, the CDR3 is TGTGCCAGCAGCCCTCTGGGGGCCTCCGAGCAGTACTTC. The encoded protein is CASSPLGASEQYF.